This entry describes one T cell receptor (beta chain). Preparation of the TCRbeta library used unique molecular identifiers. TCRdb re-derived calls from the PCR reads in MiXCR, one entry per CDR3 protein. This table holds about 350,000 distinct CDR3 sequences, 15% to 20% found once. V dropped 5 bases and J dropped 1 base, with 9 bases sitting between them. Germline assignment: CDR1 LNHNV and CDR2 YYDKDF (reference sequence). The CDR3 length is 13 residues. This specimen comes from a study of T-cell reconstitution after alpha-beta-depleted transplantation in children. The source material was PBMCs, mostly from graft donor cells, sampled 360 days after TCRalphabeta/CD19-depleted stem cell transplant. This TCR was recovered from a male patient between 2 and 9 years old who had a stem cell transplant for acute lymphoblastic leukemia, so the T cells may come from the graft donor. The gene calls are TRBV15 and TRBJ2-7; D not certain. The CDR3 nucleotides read TGTGCCACCAGCCCCCGGTGGTCCTACGAGCAGTACTTC. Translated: CATSPRWSYEQYF.